This T cell receptor beta chain was documented in a study of control samples from healthy donors and cancer patients. Germline loops: CDR1 SGHDT, CDR2 YYEEEE. The CDR3 length is 15 residues. Trimming pared 1 base from V and 1 base from J, leaving 9 bases between. Measured with immunoSEQ multiplex PCR; TCRdb has only the in-frame clones, and not every one. The table records roughly 450,000 clones, 75% to 95% of them present only once. V and J are TRBV5-6 and TRBJ1-5; D unclear. The clonotype was recovered from a man in his forties with head and neck cancer. The sequenced sample consisted of PBMCs. The CDR3 sequence is CASSLFSWSNQPQHF. CDR3 DNA sequence: TGTGCCAGCAGCTTGTTTAGCTGGAGCAATCAGCCCCAGCATTTT.